The 28 T cell receptor beta chains in this list originate from one sample, sequenced in a study of OX40 agonist ivuxolimab in advanced cancers. Profiling relied on immunoSEQ multiplex PCR, and the TCRdb table lists in-frame clones only, not all of them. The sample holds fewer than 90,000 clones, around nine tenths seen once. The starting material was CD4+ or CD8+ T cells sorted from blood, obtained in a trial of the OX40 agonist ivuxolimab. These receptors all stem from an adult with an advanced solid tumor such as melanoma, head and neck, liver or kidney cancer.

The CDR3 sequence: CASSLSGAEQYF. CDR3 DNA sequence: TGCGCCAGCAGCTTGAGCGGGGCCGAGCAGTACTTC. The V gene is TRBV5-1, the J gene TRBJ2-5, with 7 positions matching TRBD2. The J call is in doubt because the DNA end fits TRBJ2-7 better. The CDR3 sequence is 12 residues long. Germline V lookup: CDR1 SGHRS, CDR2 YFSETQ.

The gene calls are TRBV29-1 and TRBJ2-7; a possible D gene is TRBD1 (6 bases). V shed 7 bases and J shed 6 bases, with 13 bases lying between them. The CDR3 is 11 residues long. In germline, CDR1 is SQVTM, CDR2 ANQGSEA. CDR3 DNA: TGCAGCGCCCAAAAGGGGGTCGAGCAGTACTTC. Protein sequence: CSAQKGVEQYF.

The rearrangement links TRBV12-5 to TRBJ2-1, with D possibly being TRBD1 (6 bases). With 3 bases removed from V and 8 bases from J, the gap between germline ends came to 11 bases. The CDR3 totals 13 residues. CDR1 and CDR2 from the germline V gene are LGHNT and FRNRAP. The CDR3: CASGFPGEHEQFF. The CDR3 coding sequence is TGTGCTAGTGGTTTCCCAGGGGAACATGAGCAGTTCTTC.

The DNA of the CDR3 is TGTGCCAGCAGCCGCACGACCCCCTCTGGAAACACCATATATTTT. Translation gives CASSRTTPSGNTIYF. The genes are TRBV6-6 and TRBJ1-3; D gene unclear. V was cut by 6 bases and J by 0 bases, with 12 bases left in between. Germline V gives CDR1 MNHNY, CDR2 SVGAGI (reference sequence). There are 15 residues in the CDR3.

The chain joins TRBV5-4 to TRBJ1-1; D perhaps matches TRBD1 (5 bases). The CDR3 runs 15 residues. CDR1 SGHNT and CDR2 YYREEE come from the germline V gene (reference sequence). Between the trimmed V and J ends, which lost 4 bases and 4 bases, there was a span of 17 bases. For the CDR3, the DNA is TGTGCCAGCAGCAATCCGGGACTTCGGATCACTGAAGCTTTCTTT. It translates to CASSNPGLRITEAFF.

This clone has only one observation. CDR3 residues: CASSAYGGDTETQYF. The CDR3 bases are TGTGCCAGCAGCGCTTACGGCGGGGATACGGAGACCCAGTACTTC. V is TRBV9 and J is TRBJ2-5, with D possibly TRBD2 on 6 matching bases. The CDR3 covers 15 residues. V was clipped by 3 bases and J by 5 bases, with 17 bases between them. Germline CDR1 reads SGDLS; CDR2 reads YYNGEE.

The chain uses TRBV19 and TRBJ2-5, with D perhaps TRBD2 (5 bases). The V gene lost 5 bases and the J gene lost 0 bases, with 16 bases spanning the gap. The CDR3 sequence is 16 residues long. Per germline, CDR1 LNHDA and CDR2 SQIVND (reference sequence). The CDR3 reads CASSVALWGDQETQYF. Written as DNA, the CDR3 is TGTGCCAGTAGTGTCGCCCTGTGGGGAGACCAAGAGACCCAGTACTTC.

The V gene is TRBV27, the J gene TRBJ2-2; D not certain. Germline values: CDR1 MNHEY, CDR2 SMNVEV (reference sequence). Trimming stripped 2 bases from V and 6 bases from J, with 10 bases between. This CDR3 region has 14 residues. The CDR3 DNA sequence: TGTGCCAGCAGTTTAATAGGGCCACCCGGGGAGCTGTTTTTT. This sequence encodes CASSLIGPPGELFF.

The V call is TRBV6-5, the J call TRBJ1-1; D perhaps matches TRBD1 (5 bases). V lost 0 bases and J lost 5, with 7 bases in between. This CDR3 has 13 residues. Germline CDR1 MNHEY, CDR2 SVGAGI. The chain's CDR3 is CASSYSGGTEAFF. In DNA form, the CDR3 reads TGTGCCAGCAGTTACTCTGGGGGAACTGAAGCTTTCTTT.

The chain joins TRBV19 to TRBJ1-3; D is undetermined. Trimming removed 6 bases from V and 0 bases from J, with 12 bases in between. The germline gives CDR1 LNHDA, CDR2 SQIVND (reference sequence). This CDR3 is built from 15 residues. The CDR3 coding sequence is TGTGCCAGTAGGACGACGGATTTCTCTGGAAACACCATATATTTT. Translation gives CASRTTDFSGNTIYF.

The chain's CDR3 is CASSLAGANEQFF. The CDR3 nucleotides read TGTGCCAGCTCACTAGCGGGGGCAAATGAGCAGTTCTTC. The rearrangement uses TRBV18 and TRBJ2-1; 9 nucleotides match TRBD2. The CDR3 is made up of 13 amino acids. The germline V gene encodes CDR1 KGHSH and CDR2 LQKENI. Trimming removed 4 bases from V and 7 bases from J; junction bases left unmatched: 2.

This chain connects TRBV5-1 to TRBJ2-7, with no clear D. The CDR3 totals 12 residues. Trimming pared 0 bases from V and 5 bases from J, leaving 6 bases between. Germline assignment: CDR1 SGHRS and CDR2 YFSETQ. The CDR3 protein is CASSLEQDEQYF. As DNA, the CDR3 is TGCGCCAGCAGCTTGGAGCAAGACGAGCAGTACTTC. Full variable domain (remainder filled in from reference TRBV5-1 and TRBJ2-7): KAGVTQTPRYLIKTRGQQVTLSCSPISGHRSVSWYQQTPGQGLQFLFEYFSETQRNKGNFPGRFSGRQFSNSRSEMNVSTLELGDSALYLCASSLEQDEQYFGPGTRLTVT.

J is TRBJ1-4 and V is TRBV7-9, with D unclear. Germline V gene data show CDR1 as SEHNR and CDR2 as FQNEAQ (reference sequence). Trimming shortened V by 7 bases and J by 5 bases, and 14 bases separated the two germline ends. The CDR3 runs to 14 residues. CDR3 loop: CASTPMRVNEKLFF. The DNA for the CDR3 is TGTGCCAGCACCCCTATGAGAGTAAATGAAAAACTGTTTTTT. Based on the CDR3 plus reference TRBV7-9 and TRBJ1-4, the full variable domain is DTGVSQNPRHKITKRGQNVTFRCDPISEHNRLYWYRQTLGQGPEFLTYFQNEAQLEKSRLLSDRFSAERPKGSFSTLEIQRTEQGDSAMYLCASTPMRVNEKLFFGSGTQLSVL.

This sequence joins TRBV19 and TRBJ2-7, with 12 bases that match TRBD1. The CDR3 spans 16 residues. CDR1 is LNHDA and CDR2 is SQIVND in the germline V gene (reference sequence). J gave up 9 bases and V 3 bases, and 12 bases lay outside the gene matches. The CDR3 region is CASSMTWGQGASGQYF. The CDR3 coding sequence is TGTGCCAGTAGTATGACCTGGGGACAGGGGGCTTCGGGGCAGTACTTC.

The rearrangement links TRBV7-2 to TRBJ1-3; D ambiguous. CDR3 length equals 13 residues. V lost 8 bases, J lost 1 base, and 9 bases lay in between. The germline V gene has CDR1 SGHTA and CDR2 FQGNSA. The CDR3 sequence is CASSGRSGNTIYF. The CDR3 DNA sequence: TGTGCCAGCTCAGGCCGTTCTGGAAACACCATATATTTT.

The chain couples TRBV5-1 to TRBJ2-1; 7 nucleotides line up with TRBD1. Germline loops: CDR1 SGHRS, CDR2 YFSETQ. V trimming: 2 bases; J trimming: 2 bases; junction bases outside the gene matches: 4. CDR3 length: 15 amino acids. The CDR3 sequence is CASSLGTEPYNEQFF. The CDR3 coding sequence is TGCGCCAGCAGCTTAGGGACAGAACCCTACAATGAGCAGTTCTTC.

J is TRBJ1-2 and V is TRBV5-4, with 8 bases identical to TRBD1. This CDR3 spans 17 amino acids. Germline lookup yields CDR1 SGHNT and CDR2 YYREEE (reference sequence). The V and J ends lost 5 bases and 3 bases, in that order; junction bases with no gene match: 15. The CDR3 sequence: CASRSLDRAVNHYGYTF. CDR3 in DNA: TGTGCCAGCAGATCATTGGACAGGGCAGTAAACCACTATGGCTACACCTTC.

This clone was observed once. The sample carries other DNA sequences with the same CDR3. V and J are TRBV14 and TRBJ2-3, with D perhaps TRBD1 (6 bases). Trimming shortened V by 4 bases and J by 2 bases, and 10 bases separated the two germline ends. The CDR3 consists of 14 residues. Germline lookup yields CDR1 SGHDN and CDR2 FVKESK. The chain's CDR3 is CASSPRTVTDTQYF. CDR3 nucleotides: TGTGCCAGCAGCCCACGGACAGTCACAGATACGCAGTATTTT.

This clone was observed a single time. In nucleotides, the CDR3 is TGTGCCAGCAGATTGGACGGCGCAGGGGGCTACACCTTC. This translates into CASRLDGAGGYTF. J is TRBJ1-2 and V is TRBV27, with D possibly being TRBD1 (5 bases). The CDR3 has 13 residues. Germline V gene data show CDR1 as MNHEY and CDR2 as SMNVEV (reference sequence). Trimming cost V 6 bases and J 8 bases, with 16 bases left between them.

The chain couples TRBV7-8 to TRBJ2-1; 16 bases align to TRBD2. The germline gives CDR1 SGHVS, CDR2 FQNEAQ. The CDR3 has 21 residues. The V segment lost 4 bases and the J segment 4 bases; nucleotides outside the gene matches: 16. Here the CDR3 reads CASSSSRVPGLAGGRYNEQFF. For the CDR3, the DNA is TGTGCCAGCAGCTCCTCCCGGGTCCCGGGACTAGCGGGGGGGCGATACAATGAGCAGTTCTTC.

This clone was picked up a small number of times. The chain employs TRBV7-2 and TRBJ2-7, with TRBD1 matching over 9 bases. The V gene's germline CDR1 is SGHTA and CDR2 FQGNSA. The CDR3 has 17 residues. V shed 4 bases and J 2 bases; nucleotides not matched to a gene: 12. The CDR3 sequence is CASSSPLQGARAYEQYF. The CDR3 DNA reads as TGTGCCAGCAGCTCCCCCTTACAGGGGGCGAGGGCCTACGAGCAGTACTTC.

This chain joins TRBV5-4 and TRBJ1-1; D perhaps matches TRBD1 (6 bases). Deletions cut 1 base from V and 1 base from J, with 11 bases between. The CDR3 contains 15 residues. Germline V gene sequence: CDR1 SGHNT, CDR2 YYREEE (reference sequence). Here the CDR3 reads CASSLYKGGNTEAFF. In nucleotides, the CDR3 is TGTGCCAGCAGCTTGTATAAGGGGGGGAACACTGAAGCTTTCTTT.

This sequence joins TRBV7-3 and TRBJ2-7, with TRBD1 matching 9 bases. V lost 5 bases and J lost 0; bases outside the gene matches: 5. There are 15 residues in the CDR3. Germline V gene data show CDR1 as SGHTA and CDR2 as FQGTGA. The CDR3 here is CASSPGTGSSYEQYF. The CDR3 coding sequence is TGTGCCAGCAGCCCTGGGACAGGGAGCTCCTACGAGCAGTACTTC.

The chain links TRBV5-4 to TRBJ1-6, with 8 bases that match TRBD1. This CDR3 is 15 amino acids long. CDR1 is SGHNT and CDR2 is YYREEE in the germline V gene (reference sequence). J was trimmed by 6 bases and V by 0 bases; bases with no gene match: 2. DNA for the CDR3: TGTGCCAGCAGCTTGGGACAGGGGCTTAATTCACCCCTCCACTTT. This gives the protein CASSLGQGLNSPLHF.

About this clone itself: In the same sample, other DNA sequences code for this CDR3. This rearrangement joins TRBV5-1 to TRBJ1-2, with 9 bases matching TRBD1. CDR3 size: 14 residues. The trim removed 0 bases at V and 3 bases at J, leaving 0 bases unmatched. Per the germline V gene, CDR1 is SGHRS and CDR2 is YFSETQ. The CDR3 region has the DNA TGCGCCAGCAGCTTGGGGACAGGGGACTATGGCTACACCTTC. Translating gives CASSLGTGDYGYTF.

This sequence joins TRBV5-6 and TRBJ2-7, with D maybe TRBD2 (7 bases). Germline lookup yields CDR1 SGHDT and CDR2 YYEEEE. Between the trimmed V and J ends, which lost 0 bases and 6 bases, there was a span of 13 bases. CDR3 size: 14 residues. The CDR3 sequence is CASSLGRGQSEQYF. CDR3 nucleotide sequence: TGTGCCAGCAGCTTGGGGCGGGGGCAATCCGAGCAGTACTTC.

The V call is TRBV2, the J call TRBJ1-5, with a possible D match to TRBD1 (5 bases). The CDR3 sequence is 17 residues long. V was pared by 7 bases and J by 6 bases, with 25 bases between. From germline, CDR1 is SNHLY and CDR2 FYNNEI. The CDR3 here is CASNPRRVSQEPQPQHF. In nucleotides, the CDR3 is TGTGCCAGCAATCCCCGGCGGGTTTCACAGGAGCCTCAGCCCCAGCATTTT.

The J gene is TRBJ1-5, the V gene TRBV19; D gene uncertain. The CDR3 spans 16 residues. V dropped 5 bases and J dropped 0 bases, with 14 bases sitting between them. CDR1 and CDR2 from the germline V gene are LNHDA and SQIVND (reference sequence). The CDR3 DNA is TGTGCCAGTAGTCCCTTCCGAGGACCTAGCAATCAGCCCCAGCATTTT. It codes for CASSPFRGPSNQPQHF.